This TCR beta chain was sequenced during a study of T-cell reconstitution after alpha-beta-depleted transplantation in children (dated by TCRdb to about 2016). Broadly, across the study: Using TCR repertoire profiling, the study followed T-cell immune reconstitution in a quantitative way in children after TCRalphabeta/CD19-depleted allogeneic hematopoietic cell transplantation. Paper-wide results and their limitations: In some patients, high TCRbeta diversity at day 60 was attributed to recipient T cells and intrathymic progenitors that had survived conditioning. About two months after transplant, the apparently early recovery of alphabetaT-cell counts reportedly depended on just several hundred clones that had expanded rapidly and came from non-depleted graft cells. Over subsequent months, a decline in hyperexpanded clone frequencies was noted, and after one year, T-cell counts and TCRbeta diversity were mostly ascribed to newly produced T cells.

The cysteine opens and the phenylalanine closes a CDR3 of 16 amino acids. The entry retains the CDR3 DNA only, 48 bases that are in frame from base 1. V is pared back by 4 bases and J by 4 bases, with 17 bases lying between the germline termini. In the germline V gene, CDR1 corresponds to SGDLS and CDR2 to YYNGEE. The treatment or condition label here, explained by the study, means: allogeneic hematopoietic cell transplantation with graft depleted of TCRalphabeta T cells and CD19 B cells. Transplant recipients were children who received TCRalphabeta/CD19-depleted allogeneic hematopoietic cell grafts. Library prep was done by PCR. These reads were obtained on an Illumina HiSeq 2500. Molecular barcoding was employed in the preparation of TCR libraries, with unique molecular identifiers being used to normalize TCRbeta repertoire quantification. Through fastp at Q25 and MiXCR, TCRdb rebuilt clones from the public reads, retaining in-frame beta chains. Every distinct CDR3 protein forms one entry, paired with its most common genes and DNA. Present in this sample are about 600,000 distinct CDR3 sequences, roughly 13% of which were seen just once. The ten largest clones represent about 2% of the sample.

About this clonotype: What antigen it recognizes has not been identified. Base-call qualities are not available, and no considerably larger clone is one nucleotide away.

The material sequenced was PBMCs, mostly from graft donor cells, taken 360 days after TCRalphabeta/CD19-depleted stem cell transplant. The TCR originated in a male patient aged 10-17 years who had a stem cell transplant for acute myeloid leukemia, so the T cells may come from the graft donor. The chain is made from TRBV9 and TRBJ2-2; TRBD1 could be the D gene, as 6 bases match. The DNA sequence reads TGTGCCAGCAGCCCCCCCCGAGGGGGTATCACCGGGGAGCTGTTTTTT. This yields the protein CASSPPRGGITGELFF.